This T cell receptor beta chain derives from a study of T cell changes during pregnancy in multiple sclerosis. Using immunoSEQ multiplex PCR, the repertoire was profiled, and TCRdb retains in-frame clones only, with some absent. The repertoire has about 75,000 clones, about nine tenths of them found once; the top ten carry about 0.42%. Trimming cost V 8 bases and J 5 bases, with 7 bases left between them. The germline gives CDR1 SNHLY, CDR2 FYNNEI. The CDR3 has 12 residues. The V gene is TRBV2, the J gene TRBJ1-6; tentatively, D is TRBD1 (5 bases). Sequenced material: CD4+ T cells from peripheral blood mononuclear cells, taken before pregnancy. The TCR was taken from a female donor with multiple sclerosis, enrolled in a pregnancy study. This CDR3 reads CASGHDNSPLHF. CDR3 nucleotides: TGTGCCAGCGGACACGATAATTCACCCCTCCACTTT.